The rows below give T cell receptor beta chains drawn from one sample of a study of blood T cell repertoires in COVID-19. Sequencing was performed with immunoSEQ multiplex PCR; in TCRdb, only in-frame clones are kept and a portion is missing. The sample lists about 86,000 clones, around four fifths occurring once. Sequencing was performed on peripheral blood. Receptors were obtained from an elderly woman with active or convalescent COVID-19. Each CDR3 is given with its conserved first and last residue. A D gene is named only where the DNA matches it firmly. A clone size is listed for some rows: how often the clone was seen (once, few, many), or a class if it is expanded.

v_gene,j_gene,d_gene,abundance,CDR3aa,CDR3nt
TRBV6-2/TRBV6-3,TRBJ2-1,TRBD1,-,CASSYFGTGGGEQFF,TGTGCCAGCAGTTACTTCGGGACAGGGGGCGGTGAGCAGTTCTTC
TRBV23-1,TRBJ2-5,-,-,CASSQFTDRKSEEETQYF,TGCGCCAGCAGTCAATTTACTGATCGGAAGTCCGAGGAAGAGACCCAGTACTTC
TRBV19,TRBJ1-5,-,few,CASTVDGLNQPQHF,TGTGCCAGTACCGTCGACGGACTGAATCAGCCCCAGCATTTT
TRBV27,TRBJ2-5,TRBD1,few,CASSLWDRGMGETQYF,TGTGCCAGCAGTTTATGGGACAGGGGGATGGGAGAGACCCAGTACTTC
TRBV18,TRBJ2-7,-,-,CASSASSYEQYF,TGTGCCAGCTCGGCCAGCTCCTACGAGCAGTACTTC
TRBV5-1,TRBJ2-5,TRBD2,-,CASSSGLAGWAEETQYF,TGCGCCAGCAGCTCGGGACTAGCGGGATGGGCGGAAGAGACCCAGTACTTC
TRBV11-3,TRBJ2-3,-,-,CASSLVSDTQYF,TGTGCCAGCAGCTTAGTATCAGATACGCAGTATTTT
TRBV7-2,TRBJ2-5,TRBD1,once,CASSLDAGGLETQYF,TGTGCCAGCAGCTTAGATGCAGGGGGCTTGGAGACCCAGTACTTC
TRBV4-2,TRBJ2-5,TRBD2,-,CASSQGPAGGQETQYF,TGTGCCAGCAGCCAAGGTCCAGCGGGGGGGCAAGAGACCCAGTACTTC
TRBV2,TRBJ1-5,-,-,CASSEDRSGVGQPQHF,TGTGCCAGCAGTGAAGATAGGTCGGGGGTGGGGCAGCCCCAGCATTTT
TRBV10-3,TRBJ2-3,-,-,CAISESSGTDTQYF,TGTGCCATCAGTGAGTCGTCAGGCACAGATACGCAGTATTTT
TRBV5-1,TRBJ2-7,TRBD2,-,CASRSTSGGSSYEQYF,TGCGCCAGCAGATCCACTAGCGGGGGGAGCTCCTACGAGCAGTACTTC
TRBV5-4,TRBJ2-1,-,-,CASSLDYYNEQFF,TGTGCCAGCAGCTTGGACTACTACAATGAGCAGTTCTTC
TRBV19,TRBJ2-3,TRBD2,-,CASSMTSGRGTDTQYF,TGTGCCAGTAGTATGACTAGCGGGAGGGGAACAGATACGCAGTATTTT
TRBV4-3,TRBJ2-7,-,-,CASSQDYRSYEQYF,TGCGCCAGCAGCCAAGACTACAGATCCTACGAGCAGTACTTC
TRBV5-5,TRBJ1-6,-,-,CASSYLGSAGISPLHF,TGTGCCAGCAGCTACCTCGGAAGCGCCGGAATTTCACCCCTCCACTTT
TRBV11-2,TRBJ1-6,-,-,CASSLGNGLQNSPLHF,TGTGCCAGCAGCTTAGGTAACGGGTTGCAGAATTCACCCCTCCACTTT
TRBV6-5,TRBJ2-1,-,-,CASRRDPNEQFF,TGTGCCAGCAGGCGGGACCCCAATGAGCAGTTCTTC
TRBV6-2/TRBV6-3,TRBJ2-1,TRBD2,-,CASSYESGGGYNEQFF,TGTGCCAGCAGTTACGAATCGGGGGGGGGCTACAATGAGCAGTTCTTC
TRBV6-5,TRBJ2-7,TRBD2,-,CASKEGLAEPYEQYF,TGTGCCAGCAAAGAGGGACTAGCGGAACCCTACGAGCAGTACTTC
TRBV19,TRBJ1-1,-,few,CASSRFGGNTEAFF,TGTGCCAGTAGTAGATTTGGCGGGAACACTGAAGCTTTCTTT
TRBV4-2,TRBJ2-7,-,-,CASSQLTGGHYEQYF,TGTGCCAGCAGCCAACTGACGGGGGGCCACTACGAGCAGTACTTC
TRBV30,TRBJ1-3,TRBD1,-,CAWSANRGSGNTIYF,TGTGCCTGGAGCGCGAACAGGGGATCTGGAAACACCATATATTTT
TRBV19,TRBJ2-1,TRBD1,-,CASSPDRGDYNEQFF,TGTGCCAGTAGTCCAGACAGGGGGGACTACAATGAGCAGTTCTTC
TRBV30,TRBJ2-7,-,-,CAWSRGHMVSYEQYF,TGTGCCTGGAGCCGGGGACATATGGTCTCCTACGAGCAGTACTTC
TRBV7-2,TRBJ1-4,-,-,CASSSYLSTGEEKLFF,TGTGCCAGCAGCTCCTACCTTTCCACGGGGGAGGAAAAACTGTTTTTT
TRBV4-2,TRBJ1-2,TRBD1,-,CASSQRTGGWYGYTF,TGTGCCAGCAGCCAGCGGACAGGGGGATGGTATGGCTACACCTTC
TRBV28,TRBJ1-3,-,-,CASSATGTLSGNTIYF,TGTGCCAGCAGTGCAACCGGGACACTTTCTGGAAACACCATATATTTT
TRBV30,TRBJ2-7,-,-,CAWGAGVSYEQYF,TGTGCCTGGGGGGCAGGGGTGTCCTACGAGCAGTACTTC
TRBV5-6,TRBJ2-5,-,-,CASSDPGETQYF,TGTGCCAGCAGCGACCCGGGGGAGACCCAGTACTTC
TRBV5-4,TRBJ1-5,-,-,CASSRGGGGNQPQHF,TGTGCCAGCAGCCGCGGGGGGGGCGGCAATCAGCCCCAGCATTTT
TRBV4-1,TRBJ2-7,TRBD1,-,CASSQRDRDRGLSYEQYF,TGCGCCAGCAGCCAAAGGGACCGGGACAGGGGATTAAGCTACGAGCAGTACTTC
TRBV6-6,TRBJ1-4,-,-,CASTIGTPTEKLFF,TGTGCCAGCACCATTGGGACACCTACCGAAAAACTGTTTTTT
TRBV5-1,TRBJ2-3,-,-,CASSLGVIGTDTQYF,TGCGCCAGCAGCTTGGGTGTTATCGGGACAGATACGCAGTATTTT
TRBV6-1,TRBJ2-7,TRBD2,-,CASSEVRTRNEQYF,TGTGCCAGCAGTGAAGTGAGGACTAGGAACGAGCAGTACTTC
TRBV15,TRBJ1-4,-,-,CATSRDRAGYEKLFF,TGTGCCACCAGCAGAGATCGTGCGGGCTATGAAAAACTGTTTTTT
TRBV2,TRBJ2-3,-,-,CASRQESGADTQYF,TGTGCCAGCAGGCAAGAGTCCGGGGCAGATACGCAGTATTTT
TRBV2,TRBJ1-1,TRBD1,-,CASRGDRAGTEAFF,TGTGCCAGCAGGGGAGACAGGGCGGGGACTGAAGCTTTCTTT
TRBV21-1,TRBJ2-7,-,-,CASSKPGAPFYEQYF,TGTGCCAGCAGCAAACCAGGGGCACCCTTTTACGAGCAGTACTTC
TRBV28,TRBJ2-7,TRBD1,-,CASSPLGQVPYEQYF,TGTGCCAGCAGTCCCTTGGGACAGGTGCCCTACGAGCAGTACTTC
TRBV19,TRBJ2-7,TRBD2,-,CASSPRLAGVSEQYF,TGTGCCAGTAGTCCGAGACTAGCGGGAGTAAGCGAGCAGTACTTC
TRBV4-1,TRBJ2-5,TRBD2,-,CASSQRTSSETQYF,TGCGCCAGCAGCCAGCGGACTAGCTCGGAGACCCAGTACTTC
TRBV5-1,TRBJ2-1,TRBD2,-,CASSSNSGSPYNEQFF,TGCGCCAGCAGCTCGAATAGCGGGAGTCCCTACAATGAGCAGTTCTTC
TRBV28,TRBJ2-7,-,-,CASVADSYEQYF,TGTGCCAGCGTGGCGGACTCCTACGAGCAGTACTTC
TRBV7-9,TRBJ2-1,-,-,CASSFEAGDNEQFF,TGTGCCAGCAGCTTTGAGGCAGGGGACAATGAGCAGTTCTTC
TRBV9,TRBJ1-2,TRBD1,-,CASSAGQGDGYTF,TGTGCCAGCAGCGCCGGACAGGGGGATGGCTACACCTTC
TRBV7-3,TRBJ2-1,-,-,CASSLTGPGANEQFF,TGTGCCAGCAGCTTAACCGGACCAGGGGCCAATGAGCAGTTCTTC
TRBV7-9,TRBJ2-7,-,-,CASSWGQTSAEQYF,TGTGCCAGCAGCTGGGGGCAGACCTCCGCCGAGCAGTACTTC
TRBV5-1,TRBJ1-2,-,-,CASSPAGRREGYTF,TGCGCCAGCAGCCCCGCTGGGCGCAGGGAAGGCTACACCTTC
TRBV18,TRBJ2-6,TRBD1,-,CASSLLGQANSGANVLTF,TGTGCCAGCTCACTCCTGGGACAGGCTAATTCTGGGGCCAACGTCCTGACTTTC
TRBV9,TRBJ2-1,TRBD2,few,CASSIGLDAYNEQFF,TGTGCCAGCAGCATAGGACTAGACGCCTACAATGAGCAGTTCTTC
TRBV7-3,TRBJ2-3,TRBD2,-,CASSLREGRTDTQYF,TGTGCCAGCAGCTTAAGGGAGGGCCGGACAGATACGCAGTATTTT
TRBV3-1/TRBV3-2,TRBJ2-2,-,-,CASSPGQLTEELFF,TGTGCCAGCAGCCCGGGACAACTTACCGAGGAGCTGTTTTTT
TRBV15,TRBJ1-5,TRBD1,few,CATNKGQGVYSNQPQHF,TGTGCCACCAATAAGGGACAGGGCGTCTATAGCAATCAGCCCCAGCATTTT
TRBV11-1,TRBJ1-6,TRBD1,-,CASSPDRGGTLHF,TGTGCCAGCAGCCCCGACAGGGGAGGCACCCTCCACTTT
TRBV18,TRBJ1-2,-,-,CASSAQGASLYGYTF,TGTGCCAGCTCGGCGCAGGGCGCGTCCCTCTATGGCTACACCTTC
TRBV6-5,TRBJ2-3,TRBD1,-,CASSYSGTGTDTQYF,TGTGCCAGCAGTTACTCCGGGACAGGGACAGATACGCAGTATTTT